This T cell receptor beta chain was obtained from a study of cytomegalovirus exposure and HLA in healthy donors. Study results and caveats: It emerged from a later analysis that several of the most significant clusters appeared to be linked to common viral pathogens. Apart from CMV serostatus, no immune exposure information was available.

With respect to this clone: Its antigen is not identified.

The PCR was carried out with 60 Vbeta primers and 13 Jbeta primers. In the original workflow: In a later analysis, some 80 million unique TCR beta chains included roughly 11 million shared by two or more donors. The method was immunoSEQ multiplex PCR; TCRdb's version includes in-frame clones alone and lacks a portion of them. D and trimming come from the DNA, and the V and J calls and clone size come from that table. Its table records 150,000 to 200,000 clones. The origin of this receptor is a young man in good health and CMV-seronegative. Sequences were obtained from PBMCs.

The DNA for the CDR3 is TGTGCCATCAGATCCGGGACAGGGGGTACCGGGGAGCTGTTTTTT. Amino acids: CAIRSGTGGTGELFF. The rearrangement links TRBV10-3 to TRBJ2-2, with TRBD1 matching 11 bases. Trimming at V came to 6 bases and at J to 5 bases, leaving 5 bases not matched to a gene. CDR1 is ENHRY and CDR2 is SYGVKD in the germline V gene. CDR3 length equals 15 residues.